The text below deals with one TCR beta chain. Antigen: not known. The sample is drawn from a study of T-cell memory formation after mild COVID-19. Trimming took 7 bases from V and 2 from J, leaving 8 bases between them. The germline V gene has CDR1 SGDLS and CDR2 YYNGEE. The CDR3 is 12 residues long. Findings and limits, study-wide: Of the contracting clones, CD4+ ones lay mainly in CM and EM, and CD8+ ones in EMRA. Second-wave clones reaching peak frequency on day 37 lacked confirmed SARS-CoV-2 specificity. Some responding clones appeared in pre-infection memory, suggesting cross-reactive memory joined.

In TCRdb, the 5' RACE reads were re-called with MiXCR into one record per CDR3 protein. The sample has some 180,000 distinct CDR3 sequences, around 20% seen once; the top ten hold around 3.9%. Sequenced material: PBMCs or a T cell subset sorted from them (not recorded which). This clonotype originated in a man between 18 and 35 years old who had mild COVID-19 (a few samples of this study predate the infection). Cell type and time point are not known. The V call is TRBV9, the J call TRBJ2-3, with D unclear. The CDR3: CASGRYTDTQYF. In DNA form, the CDR3 reads TGTGCCAGCGGCCGATACACAGATACGCAGTATTTT.